This TCR beta chain comes out of a study of prognosis after radiotherapy for stage I lung cancer. CDR3 size: 11 residues. Germline assignment: CDR1 SGHAT and CDR2 FQNNGV. With 2 bases removed from V and 2 bases from J, the gap between germline ends came to 0 bases. This clonotype was seen many times. Template was genomic DNA; TCR beta CDR3 amplified in two multiplex PCR rounds. Round one of PCR was performed, and it used primers specific to each TRBV and TRBJ gene. TCRdb ran MiXCR on the multiplex PCR reads and lists one entry per CDR3 protein. The sample lists approximately 11,000 distinct CDR3 sequences; around 40% were seen once.

The clonotype was recovered from a donor over 45 with non-small cell lung cancer. Sequences were derived from PBMCs, sampled before or after stereotactic body radiation therapy (not recorded which). V gene TRBV11-2 combines with J gene TRBJ2-5; D is ambiguous. The CDR3 sequence: CASSLQETQYF. As DNA, the CDR3 is TGTGCCAGCAGCTTACAAGAGACCCAGTACTTC.